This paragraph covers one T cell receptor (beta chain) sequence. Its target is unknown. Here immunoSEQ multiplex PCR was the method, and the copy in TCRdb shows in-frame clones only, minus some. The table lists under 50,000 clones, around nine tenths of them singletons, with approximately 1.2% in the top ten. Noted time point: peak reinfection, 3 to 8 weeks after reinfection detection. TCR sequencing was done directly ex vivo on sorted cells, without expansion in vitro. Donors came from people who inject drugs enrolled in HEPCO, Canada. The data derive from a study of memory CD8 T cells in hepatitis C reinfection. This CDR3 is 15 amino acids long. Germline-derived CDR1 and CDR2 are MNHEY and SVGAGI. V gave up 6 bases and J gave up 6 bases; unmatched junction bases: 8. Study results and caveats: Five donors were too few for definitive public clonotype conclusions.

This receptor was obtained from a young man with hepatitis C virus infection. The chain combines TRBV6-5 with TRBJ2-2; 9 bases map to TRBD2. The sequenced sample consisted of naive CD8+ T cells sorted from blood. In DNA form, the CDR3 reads TGTGCCAGCAGCCAAATAGCGGGAGATGCCGGGGAGCTGTTTTTT. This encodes CASSQIAGDAGELFF.